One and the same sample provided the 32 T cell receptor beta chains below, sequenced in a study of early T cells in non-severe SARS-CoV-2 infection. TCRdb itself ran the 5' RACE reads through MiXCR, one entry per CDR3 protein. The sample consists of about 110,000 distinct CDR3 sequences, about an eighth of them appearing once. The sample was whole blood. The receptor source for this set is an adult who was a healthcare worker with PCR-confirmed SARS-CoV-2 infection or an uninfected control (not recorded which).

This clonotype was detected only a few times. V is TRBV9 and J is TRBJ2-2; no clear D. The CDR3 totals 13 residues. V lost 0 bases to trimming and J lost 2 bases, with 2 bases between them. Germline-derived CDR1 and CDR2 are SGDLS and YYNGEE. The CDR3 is CASSVGNTGELFF. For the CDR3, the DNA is TGTGCCAGCAGCGTAGGAAACACCGGGGAGCTGTTTTTT.

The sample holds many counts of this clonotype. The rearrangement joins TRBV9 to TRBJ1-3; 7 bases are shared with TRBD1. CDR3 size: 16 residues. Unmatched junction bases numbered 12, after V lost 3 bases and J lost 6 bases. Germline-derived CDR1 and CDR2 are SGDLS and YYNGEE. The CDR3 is CASSAGQDPTENTIYF. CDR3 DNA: TGTGCCAGCAGCGCTGGACAGGACCCCACTGAAAACACCATATATTTT. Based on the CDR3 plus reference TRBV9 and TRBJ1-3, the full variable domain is DSGVTQTPKHLITATGQRVTLRCSPRSGDLSVYWYQQSLDQGLQFLIQYYNGEERAKGNILERFSAQQFPDLHSELNLSSLELGDSALYFCASSAGQDPTENTIYFGEGSWLTVV.

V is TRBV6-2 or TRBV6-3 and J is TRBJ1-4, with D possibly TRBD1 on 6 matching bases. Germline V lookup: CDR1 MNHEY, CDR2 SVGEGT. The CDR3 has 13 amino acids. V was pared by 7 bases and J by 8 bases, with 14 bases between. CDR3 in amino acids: CASTNRVSEKLFF. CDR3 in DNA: TGTGCCAGCACTAACAGGGTCTCCGAAAAACTGTTTTTT.

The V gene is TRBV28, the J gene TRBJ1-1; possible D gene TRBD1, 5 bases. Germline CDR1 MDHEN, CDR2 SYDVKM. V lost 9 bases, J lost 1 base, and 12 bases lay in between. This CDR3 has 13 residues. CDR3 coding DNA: TGTGCCAGTCGACAGCTATCGAACACTGAAGCTTTCTTT. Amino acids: CASRQLSNTEAFF.

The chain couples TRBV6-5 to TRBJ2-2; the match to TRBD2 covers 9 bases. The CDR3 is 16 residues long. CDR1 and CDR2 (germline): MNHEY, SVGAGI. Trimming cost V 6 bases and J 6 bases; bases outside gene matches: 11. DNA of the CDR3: TGTGCCAGCAGCCACCCTAGCGGGGCGGATGCCGGGGAGCTGTTTTTT. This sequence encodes CASSHPSGADAGELFF.

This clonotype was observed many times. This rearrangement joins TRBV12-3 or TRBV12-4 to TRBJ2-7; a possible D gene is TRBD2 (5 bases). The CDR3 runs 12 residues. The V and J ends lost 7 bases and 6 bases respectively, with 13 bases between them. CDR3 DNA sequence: TGTGCCAGCACCGCGCGGGTAGGCGAGCAGTACTTC. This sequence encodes CASTARVGEQYF.

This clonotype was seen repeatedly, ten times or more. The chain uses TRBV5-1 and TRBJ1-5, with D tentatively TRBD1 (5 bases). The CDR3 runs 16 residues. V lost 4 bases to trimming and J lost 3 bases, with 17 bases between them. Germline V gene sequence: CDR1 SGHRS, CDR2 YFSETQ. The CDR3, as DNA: TGCGCCAGCAGCATTGGGGGGATATCGGCCAATCAGCCCCAGCATTTT. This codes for CASSIGGISANQPQHF.

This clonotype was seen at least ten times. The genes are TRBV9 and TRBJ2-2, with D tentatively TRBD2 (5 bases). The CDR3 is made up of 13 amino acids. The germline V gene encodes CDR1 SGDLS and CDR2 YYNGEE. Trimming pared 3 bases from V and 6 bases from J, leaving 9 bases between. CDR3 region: CASSALEPGELFF. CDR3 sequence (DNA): TGTGCCAGCAGCGCACTAGAGCCCGGGGAGCTGTTTTTT.

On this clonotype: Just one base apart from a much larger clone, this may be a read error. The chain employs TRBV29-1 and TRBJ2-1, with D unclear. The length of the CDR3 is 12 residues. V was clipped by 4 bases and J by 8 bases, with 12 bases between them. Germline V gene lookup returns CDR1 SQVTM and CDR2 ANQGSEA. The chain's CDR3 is CSVALSSYEQFF. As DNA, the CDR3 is TGCAGCGTTGCCTTGAGCAGCTATGAGCAGTTCTTC.

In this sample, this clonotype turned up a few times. The CDR3 bases are TGTGCCAGCAGTTCGGACGGAAGCTCTGGGGCCAACGTCCTGACTTTC. Its translation: CASSSDGSSGANVLTF. This chain joins TRBV6-6 and TRBJ2-6, with D unresolved. Trimming shortened V by 4 bases and J by 0 bases, and 10 bases separated the two germline ends. The CDR3 length is 16 residues. Germline assignment: CDR1 MNHNY and CDR2 SVGAGI (reference sequence).

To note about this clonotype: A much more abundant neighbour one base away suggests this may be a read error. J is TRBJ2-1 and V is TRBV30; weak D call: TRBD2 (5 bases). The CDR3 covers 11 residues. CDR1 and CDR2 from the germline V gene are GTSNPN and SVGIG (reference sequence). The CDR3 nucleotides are TGTACCTGGAGCGGACGGTATGAGCAGTTCTTC. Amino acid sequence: CTWSGRYEQFF.

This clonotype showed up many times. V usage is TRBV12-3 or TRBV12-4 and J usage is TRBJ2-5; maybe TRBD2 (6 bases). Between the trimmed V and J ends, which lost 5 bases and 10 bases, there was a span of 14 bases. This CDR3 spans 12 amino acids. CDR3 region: CASSTPLGGQYF. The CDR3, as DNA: TGTGCCAGCAGTACCCCTCTGGGGGGCCAGTACTTC.

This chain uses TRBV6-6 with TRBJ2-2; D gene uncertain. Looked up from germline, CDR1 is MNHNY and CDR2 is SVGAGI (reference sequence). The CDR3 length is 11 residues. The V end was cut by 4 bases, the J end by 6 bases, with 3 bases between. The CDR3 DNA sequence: TGTGCCAGCAGTTTCGCCGGGGAGCTGTTTTTT. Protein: CASSFAGELFF.

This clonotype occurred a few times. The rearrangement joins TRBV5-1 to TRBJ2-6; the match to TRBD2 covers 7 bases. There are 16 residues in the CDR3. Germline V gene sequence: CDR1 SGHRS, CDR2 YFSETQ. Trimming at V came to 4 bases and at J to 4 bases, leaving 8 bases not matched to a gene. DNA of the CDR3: TGCGCCAGCAGCCGGGGACTATCGGCCGGGGCCAACGTCCTGACTTTC. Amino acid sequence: CASSRGLSAGANVLTF.

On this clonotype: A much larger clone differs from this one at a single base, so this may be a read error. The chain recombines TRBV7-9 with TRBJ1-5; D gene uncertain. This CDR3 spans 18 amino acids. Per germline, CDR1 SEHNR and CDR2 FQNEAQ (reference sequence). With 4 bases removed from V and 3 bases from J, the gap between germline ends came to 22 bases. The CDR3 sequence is CASSYDQEPLGLNQPQHF. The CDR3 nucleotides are TGTGCCAGCAGCTACGACCAAGAACCCCTCGGGCTCAATCAGCCCCAGCATTTT.

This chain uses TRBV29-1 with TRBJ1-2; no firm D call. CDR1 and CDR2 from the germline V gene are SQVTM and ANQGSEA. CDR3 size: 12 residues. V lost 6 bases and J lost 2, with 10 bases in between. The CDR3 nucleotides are TGCAGCGTCGCCGGGTCCAACTATGGCTACACCTTC. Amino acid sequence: CSVAGSNYGYTF.

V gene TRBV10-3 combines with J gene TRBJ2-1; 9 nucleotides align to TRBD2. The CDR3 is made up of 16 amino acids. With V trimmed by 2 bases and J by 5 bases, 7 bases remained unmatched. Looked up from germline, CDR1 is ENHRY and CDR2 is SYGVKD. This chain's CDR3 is CAISERGLASNNEQFF. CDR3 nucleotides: TGTGCCATCAGTGAGAGAGGACTAGCGTCTAACAATGAGCAGTTCTTC.

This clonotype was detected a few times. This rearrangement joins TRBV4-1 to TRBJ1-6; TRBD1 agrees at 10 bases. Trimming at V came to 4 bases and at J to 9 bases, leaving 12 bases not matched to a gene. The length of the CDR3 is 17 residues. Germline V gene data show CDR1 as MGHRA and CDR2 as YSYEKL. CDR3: CASSRGGQGGLTSPLHF. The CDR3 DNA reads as TGCGCCAGCAGCCGCGGCGGACAGGGGGGACTCACTTCACCCCTCCACTTT.

CDR3 loop: CASSDRRGQETQYF. Written as DNA, the CDR3 is TGTGCCAGCAGTGACCGAAGGGGGCAAGAGACCCAGTACTTC. The V call is TRBV6-6, the J call TRBJ2-5; a weak D match, TRBD1 (6 bases). Germline V gives CDR1 MNHNY, CDR2 SVGAGI (reference sequence). The V and J ends lost 5 bases and 2 bases respectively, with 12 bases between them. CDR3 length equals 14 residues.

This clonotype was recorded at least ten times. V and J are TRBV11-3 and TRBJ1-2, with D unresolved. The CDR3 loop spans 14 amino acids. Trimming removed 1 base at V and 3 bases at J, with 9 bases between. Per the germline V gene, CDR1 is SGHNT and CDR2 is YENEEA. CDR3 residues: CASSLGTAHYGYTF. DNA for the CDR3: TGTGCCAGCAGCTTAGGTACAGCCCACTATGGCTACACCTTC.

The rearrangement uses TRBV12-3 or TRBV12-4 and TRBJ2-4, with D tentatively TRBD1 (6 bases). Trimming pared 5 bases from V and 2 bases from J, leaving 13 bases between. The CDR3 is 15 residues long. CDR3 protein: CASSHHTGTKNIQYF. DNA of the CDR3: TGTGCCAGCAGTCACCACACAGGGACCAAAAACATTCAGTACTTC.

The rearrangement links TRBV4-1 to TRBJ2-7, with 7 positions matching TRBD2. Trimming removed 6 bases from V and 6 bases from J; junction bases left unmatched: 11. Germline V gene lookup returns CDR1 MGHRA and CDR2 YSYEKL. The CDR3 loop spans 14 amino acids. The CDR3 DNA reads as TGCGCCAGCAGTCGGGGCGGGGGTCTCTCCGAGCAGTACTTC. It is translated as CASSRGGGLSEQYF.

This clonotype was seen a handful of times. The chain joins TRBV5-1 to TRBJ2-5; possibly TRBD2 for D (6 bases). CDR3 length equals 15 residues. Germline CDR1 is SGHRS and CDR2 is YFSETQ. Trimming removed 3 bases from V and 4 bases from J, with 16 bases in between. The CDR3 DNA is TGCGCCAGCAGCTCCGGGGAGGCCCTCCGAGAGACCCAGTACTTC. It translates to CASSSGEALRETQYF.

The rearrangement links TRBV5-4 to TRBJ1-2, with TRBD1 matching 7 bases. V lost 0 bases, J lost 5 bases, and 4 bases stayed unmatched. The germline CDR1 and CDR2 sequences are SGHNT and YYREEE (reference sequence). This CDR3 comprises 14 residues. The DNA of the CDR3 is TGTGCCAGCAGCTTGGCTGGGACAGAGTATGGCTACACCTTC. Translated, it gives CASSLAGTEYGYTF.

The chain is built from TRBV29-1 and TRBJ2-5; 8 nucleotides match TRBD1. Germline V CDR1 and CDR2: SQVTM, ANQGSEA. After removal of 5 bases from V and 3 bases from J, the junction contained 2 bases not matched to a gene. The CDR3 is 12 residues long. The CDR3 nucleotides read TGCAGCGTTATGACAGGGGAAGAGACCCAGTACTTC. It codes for CSVMTGEETQYF. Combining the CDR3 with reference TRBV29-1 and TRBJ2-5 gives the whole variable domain SAVISQKPSRDICQRGTSLTIQCQVDSQVTMMFWYRQQPGQSLTLIATANQGSEATYESGFVIDKFPISRPNLTFSTLTVSNMSPEDSSIYLCSVMTGEETQYFGPGTRLLVL.

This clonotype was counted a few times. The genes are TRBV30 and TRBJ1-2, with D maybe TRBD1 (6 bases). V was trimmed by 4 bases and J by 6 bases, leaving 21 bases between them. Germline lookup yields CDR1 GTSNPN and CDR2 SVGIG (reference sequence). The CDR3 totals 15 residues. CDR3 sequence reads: CAWNRLNRQVHGYTF. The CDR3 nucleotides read TGTGCCTGGAATCGCCTTAACCGACAGGTCCATGGCTACACCTTC.

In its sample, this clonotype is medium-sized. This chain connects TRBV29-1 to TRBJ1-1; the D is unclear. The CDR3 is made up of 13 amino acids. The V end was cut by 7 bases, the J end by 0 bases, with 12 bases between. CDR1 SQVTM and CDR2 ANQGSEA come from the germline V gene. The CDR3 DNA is TGCAGCGGGAGGACGGCCATGAACACTGAAGCTTTCTTT. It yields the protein CSGRTAMNTEAFF.

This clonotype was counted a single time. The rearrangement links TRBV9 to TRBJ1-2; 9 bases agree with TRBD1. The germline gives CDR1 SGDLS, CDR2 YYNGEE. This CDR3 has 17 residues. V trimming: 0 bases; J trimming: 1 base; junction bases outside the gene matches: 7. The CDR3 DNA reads TGTGCCAGCAGCGTAGAGGACAGGGGCCTCGGTAACTATGGCTACACCTTC. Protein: CASSVEDRGLGNYGYTF. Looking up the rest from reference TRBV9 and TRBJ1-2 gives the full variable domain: DSGVTQTPKHLITATGQRVTLRCSPRSGDLSVYWYQQSLDQGLQFLIQYYNGEERAKGNILERFSAQQFPDLHSELNLSSLELGDSALYFCASSVEDRGLGNYGYTFGSGTRLTVV.

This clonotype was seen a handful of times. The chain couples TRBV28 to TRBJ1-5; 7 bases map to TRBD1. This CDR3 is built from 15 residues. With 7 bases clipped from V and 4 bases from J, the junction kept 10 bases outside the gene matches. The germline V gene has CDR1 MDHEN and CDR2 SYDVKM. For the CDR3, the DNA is TGTGCCAGCAACCTAGGAAGGGGGCGGAATCAGCCCCAGCATTTT. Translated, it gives CASNLGRGRNQPQHF.

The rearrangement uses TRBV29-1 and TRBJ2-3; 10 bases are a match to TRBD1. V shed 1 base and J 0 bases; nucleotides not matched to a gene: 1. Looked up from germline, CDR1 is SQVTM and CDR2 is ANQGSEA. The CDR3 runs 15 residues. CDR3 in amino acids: CSVEGQGASTDTQYF. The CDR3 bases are TGCAGCGTTGAAGGACAGGGGGCGAGCACAGATACGCAGTATTTT.

The CDR3 spells CASSHWGGGRDQPQHF. The CDR3 nucleotides are TGTGCCAGCAGTCACTGGGGGGGCGGTCGGGATCAGCCCCAGCATTTT. The rearrangement links TRBV27 to TRBJ1-5, with TRBD1 as a possible D gene (6 bases). This CDR3 region has 16 residues. Trimming took off 5 bases at V and 5 bases at J, with 19 bases between the two ends. CDR1 and CDR2 from the germline V gene are MNHEY and SMNVEV (reference sequence).

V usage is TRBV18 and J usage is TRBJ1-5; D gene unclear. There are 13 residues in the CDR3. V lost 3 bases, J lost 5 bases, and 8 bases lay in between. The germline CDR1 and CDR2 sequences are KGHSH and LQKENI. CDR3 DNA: TGTGCCAGCTCACCCTCGTCAGATCAGCCCCAGCATTTT. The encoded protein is CASSPSSDQPQHF.